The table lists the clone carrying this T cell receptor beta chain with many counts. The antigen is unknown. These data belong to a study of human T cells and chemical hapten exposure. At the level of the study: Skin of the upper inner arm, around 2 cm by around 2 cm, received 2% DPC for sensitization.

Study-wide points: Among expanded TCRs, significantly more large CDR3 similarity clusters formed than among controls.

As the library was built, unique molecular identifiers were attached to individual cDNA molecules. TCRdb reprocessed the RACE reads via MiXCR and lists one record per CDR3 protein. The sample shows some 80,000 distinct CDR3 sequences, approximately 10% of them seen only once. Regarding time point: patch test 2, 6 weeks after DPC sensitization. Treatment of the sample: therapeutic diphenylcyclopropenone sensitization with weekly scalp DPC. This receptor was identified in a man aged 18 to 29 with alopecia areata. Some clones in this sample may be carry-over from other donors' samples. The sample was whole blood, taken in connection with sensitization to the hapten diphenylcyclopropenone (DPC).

CDR3 bases: TGTGCCAGCAGCTTCGCAGACACCAACTATGGCTACACCTTC. As protein: CASSFADTNYGYTF. The V and J genes are TRBV7-8 and TRBJ1-2; D is undetermined. Trimming removed 3 bases from V and 2 bases from J, with 10 bases in between. Germline assignment: CDR1 SGHVS and CDR2 FQNEAQ. The CDR3 is 14 amino acids.